The table lists the clone carrying this T cell receptor (beta chain) with a few counts. 5'RACE template switching added a universal primer site and UMIs to TCR cDNA. MiXCR was run by TCRdb on the 5' RACE reads, yielding one entry per CDR3 protein. Of some 150,000 distinct CDR3 sequences detected, around 6.3% appear once; the ten largest clones hold more than 0.6%. This CDR3 region has 14 residues. Trimming took 4 bases from V and 6 from J; bases not matched to a gene: 4. The data stem from a study of T cells after yellow fever vaccination. This chain uses TRBV12-3 or TRBV12-4 with TRBJ2-7; 12 nucleotides align to TRBD2. The origin of this receptor is a man aged 30-40 years who received the YFV17D yellow fever vaccine. The source material was CD4+ T cells sorted from PBMCs, sampled 10 days after the yellow fever booster vaccination. The CDR3 bases are TGTGCCAGCAGTTCCGGACTAGCGGGACCCGAGCAGTACTTC. Its protein is CASSSGLAGPEQYF.